This note documents a single TCR beta chain sequence. This clone was seen a handful of times. The antigen it recognizes is unknown. Base qualities were left out, and no much larger clone turns up one base away. The record originates from a study of Ad26.COV2.S vaccination and SARS-CoV-2 variants (dated by TCRdb to the early 2020s). Some background on the complete study: Donors in the vaccine arm were drawn from COV1001, a multicentre, randomized, double-blind, placebo-controlled phase I-IIa trial testing Ad26.COV2.S in healthy adults. Throughout the experiments and outcome assessment, investigators stayed blinded to trial group allocation. Ad26.COV2.S was administered intramuscularly at a dose of 5x10^10 or 1x10^11 viral particles, either as one shot or as two shots given 56 days apart. TCRbeta repertoire sequencing was used to assess the specificity and breadth of SARS-CoV-2-reactive T cell receptors after Ad26.COV2.S vaccination. The TCR-sequenced set comprised roughly 30 samples: about 19 Ad26.COV2.S vaccine recipients, 5 placebo recipients and 8 SARS-CoV-2 convalescent individuals. Trial participants were randomized into five groups of five: low-dose or high-dose Ad26.COV2.S given once or twice, or placebo on both occasions.

The immunoSEQ Assay was used to sequence TCRbeta CDR3 regions. After extraction, genomic DNA underwent amplification by bias-controlled multiplex PCR, followed by high-throughput sequencing. In the original analysis: To quantify the absolute abundance of every unique TCRbeta CDR3 region, sequences were collapsed and filtered. T cell fraction was estimated by normalization of TCRbeta template counts to usable DNA, with usable DNA being measured through amplification of reference genes present in all nucleated cells. Repertoire TCRs were annotated as SARS-CoV-2-specific by exact matching of V gene, CDR3 amino acid sequence and J gene to a known reactive TCR set. The reference SARS-CoV-2 TCR set was obtained from MIRA and was filtered for enrichment in COVID-19-positive ImmuneCODE repertoires, whereby public or cross-reactive TCRs were removed. Using the MIRA antigens, annotated TCRs were further analysed by specific ORF or by position within an ORF. Breadth was defined as annotated unique rearrangements over total unique productive rearrangements; depth was the summed frequency of those rearrangements. TCR breadth was compared between groups using two-sided Wilcoxon rank-sum tests. The immuneACCESS repertoire file appears here via TCRdb, limited to in-frame rearrangements. These files lack a portion of the clones; in checked studies, under half of the deficit traces to unresolved V genes, and the cause of the others is not known. That table is the source of V, J and clone size, and D and trimming were worked out from the DNA. This sample is represented by hundreds of thousands of clones; about 80% of them were singletons. The ten largest clones capture about 8% of the sample.

Overall results and qualifications from the work: Comparing responses between vaccine doses or regimens was not something the study was powered to do. After vaccination, spike-specific CD8+ and CD4+ T cell responses were reported to show substantial breadth. According to the authors, total T cell responses may have been underestimated by the TCR breadth and depth analyses. Higher spike-specific TCR breadth was observed in Ad26.COV2.S recipients than in placebo recipients (P = 0.0014). Vaccine and placebo recipients had similar non-spike TCR breadth, a finding consistent with the vaccine containing only spike.

The sample's treatment or condition label is to be understood as: around 19 received Ad26.COV2.S at low or high dose, single or two shots; five or six received placebo; per-sample allocation not given. Repertoires of vaccine and placebo recipients were sequenced from samples collected on day 63 after the first injection. In Cohort 1b, about two dozen adults aged 18-55 years were enrolled at a single site in Boston, USA, between 29 July and 7 August 2020. Ad26.COV2.S was a replication-incompetent adenovirus type 26 vector that expressed a prefusion-stabilized SARS-CoV-2 spike protein derived from the original Wuhan strain. V sheds 0 bases and J sheds 2 bases, leaving 2 bases between their ends. Per the germline V gene, SGHTA is the CDR1 and FQGNSA is the CDR2. The CDR3 contains 13 residues, cysteine and phenylalanine counted. Just CDR3 DNA is preserved here, 39 bases in frame from base 1.

This clonotype was sampled from a person between 18 and 60 years old who received the Ad26.COV2.S COVID-19 vaccine or a placebo. Source: peripheral blood, taken in a trial of Ad26.COV2.S vaccine versus placebo. This chain joins TRBV7-2 to TRBJ2-1, with no D gene named confidently. The DNA is as follows: TGTGCCAGCAGCTTAGCCCCCTACAATGAGCAGTTCTTC. This sequence encodes CASSLAPYNEQFF.